This TCR beta chain is drawn from a study of CD8 T cells in ankylosing spondylitis. Findings and limits, study-wide: Disease-linked clones reportedly concentrated significantly in matched ankylosing spondylitis synovial fluid.

From the 5' RACE reads, TCRdb called clonotypes with MiXCR, one entry per CDR3 protein. This sample has about 160,000 distinct CDR3 sequences, with roughly 18% found just once. Germline values: CDR1 SQVTM, CDR2 ANQGSEA. Trimming took off 4 bases at V and 4 bases at J, with 9 bases between the two ends. This CDR3 has 12 residues. On this clonotype: As yet, its antigen is unknown.

The sequence derives from a male donor with ankylosing spondylitis or in good health (not recorded which). The chain links TRBV29-1 to TRBJ2-3; D may be TRBD2 (5 bases). Sequences were obtained from blood, either unsorted or a sorted T cell fraction (not recorded which). CDR3 nucleotide sequence: TGCAGCGTTGTGAGGGTTTCAGATACGCAGTATTTT. Amino acids: CSVVRVSDTQYF.